The text below deals with one T cell receptor (beta chain). As yet, its antigen is unknown. The primer mix had 60 Vbeta and 13 Jbeta primers. Generated by immunoSEQ multiplex PCR, the TCRdb table keeps only in-frame clones and is missing some. In the table there are about 110,000 clones, approximately 78% of which are singletons. The source of the sample is a study of cytomegalovirus exposure and HLA in healthy donors. General study points: V- and J-gene trimming in TCR beta was tied to a missense DCLRE1C variant by an analysis performed later. In most subjects, TCR beta sequences reportedly gave accurate predictions of HLA-A and HLA-B alleles. Another analysis was done later, and it associated around 16,000 TCR beta sequences with HLA alleles at 0.05 false discovery rate.

V was cut by 4 bases and J by 5 bases, with 19 bases left in between. CDR1 is MDHEN and CDR2 is SYDVKM in the germline V gene. The CDR3 length is 16 residues. This TCR came from a woman aged 30 to 39 in good health and CMV-seronegative. The gene calls are TRBV28 and TRBJ2-3, with D maybe TRBD2 (6 bases). Sequenced sample: PBMCs. CDR3 amino acids: CASSSTDWTIEDTQYF. The CDR3 DNA follows: TGTGCCAGCAGTTCGACGGACTGGACTATTGAAGATACGCAGTATTTT.